One T cell receptor beta chain is described in this entry. Its binding antigen is unknown. Per-nucleotide qualities are absent, and no much larger clonotype sits a single base away. From the cysteine up to the phenylalanine, the CDR3 has a length of 13 residues. Kept here is only the CDR3 DNA, which spans 39 bases and is read in frame from base 1. Trimming at the junction amounts to 5 bases on V and 2 bases on J, and the germline ends lie 10 bases apart. The germline V gene encodes CDR1 SGHAT and CDR2 FQNNGV. Every donor was a healthy Caucasian. The twin cohort consisted of three pairs of female monozygotic twins, all aged roughly 18 to 30 years. Miltenyi CD45RO+ enrichment and human naive T-cell isolation kits were used to isolate memory (CD45RO+) and naive T cells from PBMC. The entry originates in a study of identical twins listed by TCRdb under 2016. Study-level background: TCR alpha and beta repertoires from monozygotic twins, unrelated adults of various ages and cord blood were deep-sequenced to test whether fetal clonotypes persist. Replicate twin experiments were performed at different times using different library preparation protocols to rule out contamination.

Receptors were amplified or captured by 5' RACE. Instrument used: Illumina HiSeq 2000. A universal primer binding site was introduced by template switching, and a unique molecular identifier was present in the final cDNA, enabling accurate counting of TCR cDNA molecules. Specific primers in the conserved constant-segment region were used to synthesize first-strand cDNA for TCR alpha and beta chains. Each cDNA library was double barcoded, with a SMART-Mk sample barcode plus Illumina barcodes, to control for contamination. Two successive PCR steps introduced TruSeq adapter sequences along with Illumina sample barcodes. The Illumina HiSeq platform was used with custom primers to sequence TCR alpha and beta cDNA libraries. In the source study's methods: Raw reads were processed with MiGEC to extract unique molecular identifiers, and MiXCR was used to determine CDR3 positions. Recombination models were inferred per individual with the repgenHMM and IGoR tools using an EM algorithm. Shared clonotypes were analyzed with the tcR package in R, and sharing was normalized by the product of cloneset sizes. To study raw recombination without the effects of thymic and clonal selection, out-of-frame nonproductive sequences were analyzed. TCRdb trimmed the raw reads at Q25, called clones with MiXCR and kept productive beta chains. Each entry is one CDR3 protein sequence, shown with its most common DNA and genes. V and J calls and clone size were set by TCRdb, not the authors. The sample includes fewer than 20,000 distinct CDR3 sequences, with 55% to 75% observed a single time. The ten top clones hold 5.9% of the sample.

On the study overall, not on this receptor specifically: The excess sharing between twins in beta out-of-frame sequences was weaker because fewer shared sequences reduced the signal-to-noise ratio. Invariant T cells such as MAIT and iNKT could partly confound zero-insertion analyses, though diverse VJ usage argued against this for most clonotypes. Because the same donors could not be followed over many years, the conclusions depended on cross-sectional statistical analysis. In monozygotic twins, recombination models systematically underestimated out-of-frame TCR alpha sharing, but the models matched the sharing seen between unrelated individuals. Out-of-frame TCR alpha sequences shared between twins showed an excess of low generation-probability sequences compared with coincidental sharing between unrelated individuals. Fewer insertions were carried by abundant cord blood beta clonotypes; a weaker similar trend was observed in young adult naive repertoires, while no such trend was observed in memory repertoires.

The V and J genes are TRBV11-2 and TRBJ2-7; TRBD1 could be the D gene, as 5 bases match. The sequence was collected from a young woman in good health. This table probably holds off-target reads from a library built for another chain. Material for sequencing was memory (CD45RO+) T cells sorted from blood. The meaning of the sample's cell subset or site label: CD45RO+ enriched T cells. The CDR3 amino acid sequence is: CASSPDIAYEQYF. The DNA is as follows: TGTGCCAGCAGCCCGGACATAGCCTACGAGCAGTACTTC.